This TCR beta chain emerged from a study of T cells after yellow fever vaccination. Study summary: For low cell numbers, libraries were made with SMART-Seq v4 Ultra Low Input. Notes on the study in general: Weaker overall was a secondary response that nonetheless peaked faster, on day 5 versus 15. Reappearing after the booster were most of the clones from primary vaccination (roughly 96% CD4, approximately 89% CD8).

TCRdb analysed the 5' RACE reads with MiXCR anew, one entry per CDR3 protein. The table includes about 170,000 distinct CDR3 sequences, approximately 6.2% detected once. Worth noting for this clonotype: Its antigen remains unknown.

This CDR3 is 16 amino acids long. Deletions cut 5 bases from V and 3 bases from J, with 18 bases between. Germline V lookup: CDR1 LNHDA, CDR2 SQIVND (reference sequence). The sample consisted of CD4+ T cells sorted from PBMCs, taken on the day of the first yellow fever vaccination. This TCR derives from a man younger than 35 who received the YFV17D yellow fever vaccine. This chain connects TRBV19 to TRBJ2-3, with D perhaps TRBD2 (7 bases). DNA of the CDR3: TGTGCCAGTAGTCCCCTAGGGGGGGTCAGGACAGATACGCAGTATTTT. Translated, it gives CASSPLGGVRTDTQYF.